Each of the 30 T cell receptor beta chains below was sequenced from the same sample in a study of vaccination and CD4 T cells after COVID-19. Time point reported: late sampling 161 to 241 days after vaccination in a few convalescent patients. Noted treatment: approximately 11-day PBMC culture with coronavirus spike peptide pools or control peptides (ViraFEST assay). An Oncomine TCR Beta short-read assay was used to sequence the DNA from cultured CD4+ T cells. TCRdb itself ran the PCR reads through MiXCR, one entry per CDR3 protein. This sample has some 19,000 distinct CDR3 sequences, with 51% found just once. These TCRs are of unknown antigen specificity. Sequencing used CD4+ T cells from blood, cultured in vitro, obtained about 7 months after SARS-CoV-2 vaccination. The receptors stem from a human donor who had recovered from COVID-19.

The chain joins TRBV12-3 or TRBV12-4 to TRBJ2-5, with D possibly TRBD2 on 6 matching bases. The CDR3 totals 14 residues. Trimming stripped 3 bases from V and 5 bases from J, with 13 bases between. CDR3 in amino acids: CASSFDGSKETQYF. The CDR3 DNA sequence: TGTGCCAGCAGTTTTGACGGGAGTAAGGAGACCCAGTACTTC.

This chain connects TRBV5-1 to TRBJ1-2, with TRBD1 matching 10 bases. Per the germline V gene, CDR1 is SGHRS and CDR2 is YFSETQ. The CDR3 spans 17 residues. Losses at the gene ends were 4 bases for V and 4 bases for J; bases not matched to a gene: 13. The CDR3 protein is CASSTSTGGLIGYGYTF. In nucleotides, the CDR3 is TGCGCCAGCAGCACATCGACAGGGGGCCTAATCGGCTATGGCTACACCTTC.

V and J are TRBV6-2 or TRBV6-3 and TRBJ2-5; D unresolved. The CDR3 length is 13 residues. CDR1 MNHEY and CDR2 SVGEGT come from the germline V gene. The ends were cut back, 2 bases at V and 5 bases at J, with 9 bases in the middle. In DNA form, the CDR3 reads TGTGCCAGCAGTTACGGGAACCGGGAGACCCAGTACTTC. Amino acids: CASSYGNRETQYF.

This chain's CDR3 is CASSFIRQGGSVDYNEQFF. The CDR3 DNA follows: TGTGCCAGCAGCTTTATCCGACAGGGCGGGAGTGTTGACTACAATGAGCAGTTCTTC. The chain uses TRBV7-9 and TRBJ2-1; D is perhaps TRBD1 or TRBD2 (7 bases each). The CDR3 is 19 residues long. The V end lost 3 bases, the J end lost 3 bases, and 24 bases lay between the germline ends. Looked up from germline, CDR1 is SEHNR and CDR2 is FQNEAQ (reference sequence).

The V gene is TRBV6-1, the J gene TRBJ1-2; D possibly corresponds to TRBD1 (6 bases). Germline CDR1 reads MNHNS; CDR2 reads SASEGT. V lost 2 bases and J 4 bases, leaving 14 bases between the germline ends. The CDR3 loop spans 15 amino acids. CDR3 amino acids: CASSEFGRGPYGYTF. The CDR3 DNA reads TGTGCCAGCAGTGAATTTGGACGGGGGCCCTATGGCTACACCTTC.

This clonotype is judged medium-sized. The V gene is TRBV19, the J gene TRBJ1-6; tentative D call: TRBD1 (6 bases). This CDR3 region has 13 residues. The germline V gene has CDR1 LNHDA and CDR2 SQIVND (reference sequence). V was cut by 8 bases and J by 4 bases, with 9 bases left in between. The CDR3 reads CASQGTYNSPLHF. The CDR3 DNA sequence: TGTGCCAGTCAGGGGACTTATAATTCACCCCTCCACTTT.

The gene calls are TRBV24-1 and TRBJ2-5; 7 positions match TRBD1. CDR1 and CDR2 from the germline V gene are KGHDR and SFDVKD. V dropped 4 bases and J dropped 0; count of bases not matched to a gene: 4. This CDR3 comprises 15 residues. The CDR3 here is CATSDPGTDQETQYF. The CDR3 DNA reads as TGTGCCACCAGTGACCCCGGGACAGACCAAGAGACCCAGTACTTC.

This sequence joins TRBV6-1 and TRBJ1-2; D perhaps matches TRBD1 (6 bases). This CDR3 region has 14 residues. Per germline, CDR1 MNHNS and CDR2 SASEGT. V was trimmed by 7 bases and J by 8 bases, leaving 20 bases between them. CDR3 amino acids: CASTQMAGVGGYTF. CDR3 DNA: TGTGCCAGCACCCAAATGGCAGGGGTCGGCGGCTACACCTTC.

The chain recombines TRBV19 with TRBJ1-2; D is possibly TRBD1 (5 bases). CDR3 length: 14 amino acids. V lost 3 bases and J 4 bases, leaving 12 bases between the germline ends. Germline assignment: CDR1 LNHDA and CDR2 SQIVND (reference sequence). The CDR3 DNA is TGTGCCAGTAGTATTCAGGGAGTAGTCTATGGCTACACCTTC. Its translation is CASSIQGVVYGYTF.

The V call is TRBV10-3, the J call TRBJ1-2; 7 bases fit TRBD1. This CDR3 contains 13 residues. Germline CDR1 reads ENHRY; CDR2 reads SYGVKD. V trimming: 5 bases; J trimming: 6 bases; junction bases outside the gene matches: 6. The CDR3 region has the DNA TGTGCCATCAGTCAGACAGGGATAGATGGCTACACCTTC. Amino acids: CAISQTGIDGYTF.

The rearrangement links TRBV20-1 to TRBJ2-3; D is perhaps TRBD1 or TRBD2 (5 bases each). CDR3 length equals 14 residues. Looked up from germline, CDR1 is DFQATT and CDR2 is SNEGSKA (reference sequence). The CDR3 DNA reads TGCGGGTCCCAGGGTGGGGGAAGCACAGATACGCAGTATTTT. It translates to CGSQGGGSTDTQYF.

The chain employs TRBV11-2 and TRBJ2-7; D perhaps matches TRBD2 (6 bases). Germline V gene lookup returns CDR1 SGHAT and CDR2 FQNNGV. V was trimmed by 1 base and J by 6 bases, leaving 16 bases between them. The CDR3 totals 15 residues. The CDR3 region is CASSLVLTSHSEQYF. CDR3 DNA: TGTGCCAGCAGCTTAGTTTTGACTAGTCATTCCGAGCAGTACTTC.

In DNA form, the CDR3 reads TGTGCCAGCAGCCCCCGACAGGTCGAAGAGACCCAGTACTTC. Translating gives CASSPRQVEETQYF. The rearrangement links TRBV11-1 to TRBJ2-5; D might be TRBD1 (6 bases). The CDR3 covers 14 residues. Per the germline V gene, CDR1 is SGHAT and CDR2 is FQDESV (reference sequence). V was pared by 5 bases and J by 3 bases, with 13 bases between.

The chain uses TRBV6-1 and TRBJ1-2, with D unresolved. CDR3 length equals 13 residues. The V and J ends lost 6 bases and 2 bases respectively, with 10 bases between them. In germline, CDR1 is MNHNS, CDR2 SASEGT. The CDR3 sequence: CASRAGRNYGYTF. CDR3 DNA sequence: TGTGCCAGCAGGGCGGGCAGGAACTATGGCTACACCTTC.

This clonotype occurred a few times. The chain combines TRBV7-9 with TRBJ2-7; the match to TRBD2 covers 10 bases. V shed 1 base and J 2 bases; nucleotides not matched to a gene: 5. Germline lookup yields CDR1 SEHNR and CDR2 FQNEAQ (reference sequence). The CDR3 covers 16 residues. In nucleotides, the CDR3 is TGTGCCAGCAGCTTAGGAGGGAGCGGGGGGGCCTACGAGCAGTACTTC. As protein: CASSLGGSGGAYEQYF.

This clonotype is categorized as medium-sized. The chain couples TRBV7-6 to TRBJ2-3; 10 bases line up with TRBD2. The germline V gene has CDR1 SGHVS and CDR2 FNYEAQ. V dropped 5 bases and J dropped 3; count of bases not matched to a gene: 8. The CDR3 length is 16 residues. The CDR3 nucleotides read TGTGCCAGCAGCCGGGCCCTAGCGGGGGCGACAGATACGCAGTATTTT. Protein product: CASSRALAGATDTQYF.

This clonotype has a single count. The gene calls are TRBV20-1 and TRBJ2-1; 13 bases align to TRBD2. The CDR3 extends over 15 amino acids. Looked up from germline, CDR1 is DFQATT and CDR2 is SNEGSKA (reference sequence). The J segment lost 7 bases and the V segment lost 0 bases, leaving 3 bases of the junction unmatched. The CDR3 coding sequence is TGCAGTGCTAGAGATCCGGGACTAGCGGGGAATGAGCAGTTCTTC. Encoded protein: CSARDPGLAGNEQFF.

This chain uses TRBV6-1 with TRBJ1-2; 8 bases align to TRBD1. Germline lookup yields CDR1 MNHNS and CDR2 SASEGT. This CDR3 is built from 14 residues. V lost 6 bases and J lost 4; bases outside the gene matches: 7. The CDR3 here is CASRPTGGCYGYTF. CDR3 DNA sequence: TGTGCCAGCAGACCTACAGGGGGTTGCTATGGCTACACCTTC.

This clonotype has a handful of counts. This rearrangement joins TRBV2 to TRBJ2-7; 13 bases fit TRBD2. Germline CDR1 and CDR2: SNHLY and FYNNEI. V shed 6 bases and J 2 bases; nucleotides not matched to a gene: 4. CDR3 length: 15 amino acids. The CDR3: CASSVGTSGTYEQYF. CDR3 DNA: TGTGCCAGCAGCGTAGGGACTAGCGGGACCTACGAGCAGTACTTC.

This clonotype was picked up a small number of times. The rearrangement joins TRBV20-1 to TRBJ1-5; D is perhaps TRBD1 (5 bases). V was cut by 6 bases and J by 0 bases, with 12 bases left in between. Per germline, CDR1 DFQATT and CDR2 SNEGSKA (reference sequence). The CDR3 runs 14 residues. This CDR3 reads CSALWGNSNQPQHF. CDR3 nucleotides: TGCAGTGCCCTCTGGGGGAATAGCAATCAGCCCCAGCATTTT.

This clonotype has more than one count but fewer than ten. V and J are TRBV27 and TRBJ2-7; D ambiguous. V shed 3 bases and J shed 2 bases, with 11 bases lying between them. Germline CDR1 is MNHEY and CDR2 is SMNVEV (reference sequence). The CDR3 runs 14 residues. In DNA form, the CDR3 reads TGTGCCAGCAGTTTCGGATCATCCCCCTACGAGCAGTACTTC. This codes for CASSFGSSPYEQYF.

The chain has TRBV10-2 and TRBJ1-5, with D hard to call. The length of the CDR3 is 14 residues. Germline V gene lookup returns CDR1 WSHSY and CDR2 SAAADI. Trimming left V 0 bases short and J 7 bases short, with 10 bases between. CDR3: CASSESIGRQPQHF. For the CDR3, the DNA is TGCGCCAGCAGTGAGTCGATAGGGCGGCAGCCCCAGCATTTT.

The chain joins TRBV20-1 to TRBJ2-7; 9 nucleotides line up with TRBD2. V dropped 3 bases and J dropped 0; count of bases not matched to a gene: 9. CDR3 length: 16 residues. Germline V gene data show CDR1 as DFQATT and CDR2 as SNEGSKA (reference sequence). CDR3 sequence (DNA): TGCAGTGCTAGGGGGTCTAGCGGGACCATCTCCTACGAGCAGTACTTC. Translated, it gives CSARGSSGTISYEQYF.

CDR3 amino acids: CSARVSSVVAQYF. CDR3 DNA: TGCAGTGCTAGAGTCAGCTCCGTGGTTGCGCAGTATTTT. The chain combines TRBV20-1 with TRBJ2-3; no firm D call. This CDR3 has 13 amino acids. V lost 1 base to trimming and J lost 10 bases, with 15 bases between them. The germline gives CDR1 DFQATT, CDR2 SNEGSKA (reference sequence).

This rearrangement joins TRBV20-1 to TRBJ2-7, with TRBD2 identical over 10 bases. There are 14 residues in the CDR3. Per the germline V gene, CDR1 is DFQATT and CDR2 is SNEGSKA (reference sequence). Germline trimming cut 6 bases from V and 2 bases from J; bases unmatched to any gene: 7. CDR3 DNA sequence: TGCAGTGCCGCCCTAGCGGGAGTTACCTACGAGCAGTACTTC. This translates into CSAALAGVTYEQYF.

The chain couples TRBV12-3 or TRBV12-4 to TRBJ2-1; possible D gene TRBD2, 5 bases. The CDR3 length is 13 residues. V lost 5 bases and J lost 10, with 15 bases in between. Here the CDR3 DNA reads TGTGCCAGCAGTCCTGGACTGGAAGTAGAGCAGTTCTTC. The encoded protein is CASSPGLEVEQFF.

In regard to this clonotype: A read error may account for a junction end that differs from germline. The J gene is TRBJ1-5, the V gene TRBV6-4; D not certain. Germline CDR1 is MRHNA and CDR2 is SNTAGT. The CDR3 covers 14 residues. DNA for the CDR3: TGTGCCAGCAGCAATCCGGGCAGCAATCAGCCCCCGCATTTT. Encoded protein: CASSNPGSNQPPHF.

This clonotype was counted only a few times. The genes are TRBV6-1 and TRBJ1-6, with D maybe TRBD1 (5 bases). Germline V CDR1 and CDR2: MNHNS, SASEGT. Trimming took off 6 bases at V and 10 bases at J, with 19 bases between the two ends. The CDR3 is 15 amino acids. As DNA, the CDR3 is TGTGCCAGCAGCCCCGTGGGGGGGTCAGCCTCACCCCTCCACTTT. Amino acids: CASSPVGGSASPLHF.

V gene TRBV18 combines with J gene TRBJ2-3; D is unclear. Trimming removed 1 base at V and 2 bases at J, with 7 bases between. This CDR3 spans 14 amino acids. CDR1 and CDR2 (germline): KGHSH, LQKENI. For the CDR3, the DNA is TGTGCCAGCTCACCACTTCAGAACACAGATACGCAGTATTTT. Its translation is CASSPLQNTDTQYF. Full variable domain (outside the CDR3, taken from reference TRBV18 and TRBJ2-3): NAGVMQNPRHLVRRRGQEARLRCSPMKGHSHVYWYRQLPEEGLKFMVYLQKENIIDESGMPKERFSAEFPKEGPSILRIQQVVRGDSAAYFCASSPLQNTDTQYFGPGTRLTVL.

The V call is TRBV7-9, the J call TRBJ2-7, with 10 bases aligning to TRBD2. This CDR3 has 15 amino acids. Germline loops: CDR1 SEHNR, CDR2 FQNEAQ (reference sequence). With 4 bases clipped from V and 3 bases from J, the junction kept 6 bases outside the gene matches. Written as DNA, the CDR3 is TGTGCCAGCAGCTCAGCCGCTAGCGGGAGCTACGAGCAGTACTTC. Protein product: CASSSAASGSYEQYF.